This T cell receptor (beta chain) came from a study of blood T cell repertoires in COVID-19. Study details: Acute and convalescent COVID-19 specimens originated in the United States, Italy and Spain. Sample material is recorded as cDNA or gDNA derived from T cells, B-cell-depleted T cells, or PBMCs.

In the authors' workflow: Researchers report that nucleated cell counts were estimated from reference gene primer amplification. The data were produced by immunoSEQ multiplex PCR, yet TCRdb's version contains in-frame clones alone and is incomplete. V, J and clone size were drawn from that table, and D and trimming were deduced from the DNA. Of 220,000 or so clones listed, roughly 88% are singletons. V dropped 7 bases and J dropped 1 base, with 24 bases sitting between them. The germline V gene has CDR1 MDHEN and CDR2 SYDVKM. The length of the CDR3 is 18 residues. Across 20 to 25 US areas, participants ranged in age from about 18 to 90 years.

The sequencing sample was made of PBMCs or T cells enriched from blood (not recorded which). The source of this sequence is a woman in her forties or fifties who had recovered from COVID-19. The rearrangement joins TRBV28 to TRBJ2-3; D might be TRBD2 (8 bases). CDR3 protein: CASNIRGLTSVGTDTQYF. The CDR3 region has the DNA TGTGCCAGCAATATAAGGGGGCTGACTAGCGTCGGCACAGATACGCAGTATTTT.